By its share, the clone carrying this T cell receptor (beta chain) is medium-sized. The antigen is not known. This sample's treatment: approximately 11-day PBMC culture with coronavirus spike peptide pools or control peptides (ViraFEST assay). T cells were expanded with peptide pools, and expanded clonotypes were identified by TCR sequencing. The data derive from a study of vaccination and CD4 T cells after COVID-19. Study in general: Convalescent donors were composed of six males and four females, of whom two were Hispanic. Overlapping SARS-CoV-2, HCoV-NL63, HCoV-OC43 and HCoV-229E spike peptides were used to stimulate cells.

CDR1 is LNHDA and CDR2 is SQIVND in the germline V gene (reference sequence). The length of the CDR3 is 16 residues. The ends lost 6 bases at V and 4 bases at J; junction bases unmatched: 10. An Oncomine TCR Beta short-read assay was used to sequence the DNA from cultured CD4+ T cells. TCRdb reprocessed the PCR reads via MiXCR and lists one record per CDR3 protein. The table has about 6,600 distinct CDR3 sequences, roughly 22% seen once. Whole-study findings and limits: The median count of SARS-CoV-2-reactive clonotypes rose from approximately 21 to 40, not significantly.

The source of this sequence is a human donor who had recovered from COVID-19. The gene calls are TRBV19 and TRBJ2-5; 11 nucleotides align to TRBD2. The source was CD4+ T cells from blood, cultured in vitro, collected after SARS-CoV-2 vaccination. CDR3 coding DNA: TGTGCCAGTAGCAGCCTCCTAGCGGGGGGCGCAGAGACCCAGTACTTC. Encoded protein: CASSSLLAGGAETQYF. Full variable domain (missing parts from reference TRBV19 and TRBJ2-5): DGGITQSPKYLFRKEGQNVTLSCEQNLNHDAMYWYRQDPGQGLRLIYYSQIVNDFQKGDIAEGYSVSREKKESFPLTVTSAQKNPTAFYLCASSSLLAGGAETQYFGPGTRLLVL.